These 11 T cell receptor beta chains came from one sample sequenced in a study of OX40 agonist ivuxolimab in advanced cancers. Generated by immunoSEQ multiplex PCR, the TCRdb table keeps only in-frame clones and is missing some. Here the sample spans tens of thousands of clones, roughly 88% being singletons. This specimen was CD4+ or CD8+ T cells sorted from blood, taken in a trial of the OX40 agonist ivuxolimab. The receptors derive from an adult with an advanced solid tumor such as melanoma, head and neck, liver or kidney cancer.

With regard to this clone: The junction departs from the called germline gene at one end, perhaps through a read error. Distinct nucleotide sequences in the sample also encode this CDR3. The CDR3 DNA reads TGTGCCAGCAGTGGGGGGAACACTGAGGCTTTCTTT. Residues: CASSGGNTEAFF. The rearrangement joins TRBV2 to TRBJ1-1; D may be TRBD1 (5 bases). The germline CDR1 and CDR2 sequences are SNHLY and FYNNEI. This CDR3 spans 12 amino acids.

V usage is TRBV15 and J usage is TRBJ2-7; 11 nucleotides line up with TRBD2. Trimming took 3 bases from V and 2 from J; bases not matched to a gene: 6. The CDR3 has 16 residues. Germline lookup yields CDR1 LNHNV and CDR2 YYDKDF (reference sequence). The CDR3 DNA sequence: TGTGCCACCAGCAGGAGGGGGACTAGCGGAACCTACGAGCAGTACTTC. Translated, it gives CATSRRGTSGTYEQYF.

The rearrangement links TRBV21-1 to TRBJ2-7. TRBV21-1 is deemed a pseudogene. There are 18 residues in the CDR3. CDR3 in amino acids: CASSIQNEGLPSSYEQYF. Written as DNA, the CDR3 is TGTGCCAGCAGCATACAAAATGAGGGGCTTCCGAGCTCCTACGAGCAGTACTTC.

V is TRBV7-9 and J is TRBJ2-2; D is ambiguous. Deletions cut 7 bases from V and 4 bases from J, with 19 bases between. Germline CDR1 and CDR2: SEHNR and FQNEAQ (reference sequence). The CDR3 has 16 residues. CDR3 nucleotides: TGTGCCAGCACCCCTACATGGGCGCCGAGCACCGGGGAGCTGTTTTTT. This codes for CASTPTWAPSTGELFF.

In this sample, this clone turned up a few times. V usage is TRBV11-3 and J usage is TRBJ2-7, with D possibly matching TRBD1 (5 bases). Looked up from germline, CDR1 is SGHNT and CDR2 is YENEEA. This CDR3 is 15 amino acids long. Deletions cut 6 bases from V and 3 bases from J, with 18 bases between. CDR3 DNA sequence: TGTGCCAGCAGGGCAAGGGGATCCGCCAACTACGAGCAGTACTTC. Its translation is CASRARGSANYEQYF.

CDR3 coding DNA: TGTGCCAGCAGCCTGGGCCGGGGCTACACAGATACGCAGTATTTT. Its translation: CASSLGRGYTDTQYF. The rearrangement uses TRBV27 and TRBJ2-3; either TRBD1 or TRBD2 may fit D (5 bases each). Trimming shortened V by 6 bases and J by 2 bases, and 15 bases separated the two germline ends. CDR3 length: 15 residues. Germline assignment: CDR1 MNHEY and CDR2 SMNVEV (reference sequence).

This clone turned up a few times. The rearrangement uses TRBV2 and TRBJ2-7; D unresolved. CDR3 size: 11 residues. The V end was cut by 4 bases, the J end by 1 base, with 2 bases between. Germline-derived CDR1 and CDR2 are SNHLY and FYNNEI. The CDR3 region is CASSGSYEQYF. The CDR3 DNA follows: TGTGCCAGCAGTGGTTCCTACGAGCAGTACTTC.

The chain employs TRBV10-3 and TRBJ2-3, with 9 nucleotides matching TRBD2. The CDR3 covers 18 residues. The junction had 10 bases not matched to a gene; V was cut back by 0 bases and J by 3 bases. The germline V gene has CDR1 ENHRY and CDR2 SYGVKD. This CDR3 reads CAISESSRASGDTDTQYF. Here the CDR3 DNA reads TGTGCCATCAGTGAGTCGAGTAGGGCTAGCGGGGATACAGATACGCAGTATTTT.

The chain employs TRBV27 and TRBJ1-1; 8 positions agree with TRBD1. The CDR3 runs to 15 residues. The ends lost 4 bases at V and 4 bases at J; junction bases unmatched: 8. Per the germline V gene, CDR1 is MNHEY and CDR2 is SMNVEV (reference sequence). The CDR3 spells CASSSRTGRVTEAFF. CDR3 sequence (DNA): TGTGCCAGCAGTTCCAGGACAGGGAGGGTCACTGAAGCTTTCTTT.

This chain connects TRBV29-1 to TRBJ2-1; the D is unclear. The CDR3 covers 10 residues. V was cut by 0 bases and J by 6 bases, with 0 bases left in between. Germline CDR1 SQVTM, CDR2 ANQGSEA. The CDR3 loop reads CSVEDNEQFF. In nucleotides, the CDR3 is TGCAGCGTTGAAGACAATGAGCAGTTCTTC.

The rearrangement uses TRBV9 and TRBJ2-7; 9 bases fit TRBD1. The CDR3 is 15 amino acids. Germline V gene data show CDR1 as SGDLS and CDR2 as YYNGEE. V lost 0 bases and J lost 1; bases outside the gene matches: 2. The CDR3 loop is CASSVGGTGSYEQYF. In nucleotides, the CDR3 is TGTGCCAGCAGCGTAGGTGGGACAGGGTCCTACGAGCAGTACTTC.